Listed below are T cell receptor beta chains from one sample, sequenced in a study of blood T cells in healthy people across ages. TCRdb re-analysed the 5' RACE reads in MiXCR, keeping a single row per CDR3 protein. The repertoire includes under 2,000,000 distinct CDR3 sequences, roughly 50% of them detected once, and 2% to 2.5% sits in the top ten. The sample comprised blood. These TCRs come from a middle-aged woman in good health. Both conserved end residues are part of each CDR3. D genes are given only for firm matches. Part of the rows lack a size; the others show once, few, many or a class for expanded clones.

-,TRBJ2-3,TRBV11-2,TRBD2,CASSLRTSGGRTDTQYF,TGTGCCAGCAGCTTAAGGACTAGCGGGGGTAGAACAGATACGCAGTATTTT
few,TRBJ2-1,TRBV13,TRBD1,CASSSGQVGEQFF,TGTGCCAGCAGCTCAGGACAGGTCGGTGAGCAGTTCTTC
once,TRBJ2-1,TRBV5-1,-,CASSSAKGNEQFF,TGCGCCAGCAGCTCGGCCAAAGGGAATGAGCAGTTCTTC
-,TRBJ2-5,TRBV20-1,-,CSARDTSRETQYF,TGCAGTGCTAGAGATACTAGTCGAGAGACCCAGTACTTC
few,TRBJ2-3,TRBV15,-,CATSSPGEGGHHSDTQYF,TGTGCCACCAGCAGTCCCGGGGAGGGGGGGCACCATTCAGATACGCAGTATTTT
-,TRBJ2-5,TRBV7-3,TRBD2,CASSRIRGGLETQYF,TGTGCCAGCAGCCGGATACGGGGGGGCTTAGAGACCCAGTACTTC
few,TRBJ2-3,TRBV29-1,-,CSVTVGKSTDTQYF,TGCAGCGTTACAGTAGGGAAATCCACAGATACGCAGTATTTT
-,TRBJ1-1,TRBV12-3/TRBV12-4,-,CASSAAYTEAFF,TGTGCCAGCAGTGCAGCTTATACTGAAGCTTTCTTT
-,TRBJ2-7,TRBV4-3,-,CASSQTGQPPYEQYF,TGCGCCAGCAGCCAGACGGGACAACCGCCCTACGAGCAGTACTTC
-,TRBJ1-4,TRBV15,-,CATSRGTDEKLFF,TGTGCCACCAGCCGAGGGACGGATGAAAAACTGTTTTTT
-,TRBJ2-7,TRBV6-2/TRBV6-3,TRBD1,CASSQYAGTGVIEQYF,TGTGCCAGCAGTCAGTACGCCGGGACAGGGGTAATCGAGCAGTACTTC
-,TRBJ2-5,TRBV15,-,CATSRFSGLSGQETQYF,TGTGCCACCAGCAGATTTTCGGGTCTCTCGGGCCAAGAGACCCAGTACTTC
-,TRBJ2-3,TRBV5-1,-,CASSFFPAGTDTQYF,TGCGCCAGCAGCTTTTTTCCCGCCGGCACAGATACGCAGTATTTT
many,TRBJ2-5,TRBV12-3/TRBV12-4,-,CASSGSETQYF,TGTGCCAGCTCTGGATCAGAGACCCAGTACTTC
-,TRBJ1-6,TRBV25-1,-,CASSEGHIYNSPLHF,TGTGCCAGCAGTGAGGGGCATATCTATAATTCACCCCTCCACTTT
few,TRBJ2-3,TRBV6-1,-,CASSKRDAGGDTQYF,TGTGCCAGCAGTAAGCGGGACGCAGGGGGAGATACGCAGTATTTT
few,TRBJ1-2,TRBV20-1,-,CSALHGGVYGYTF,TGCAGTGCCCTCCATGGGGGAGTCTATGGCTACACCTTC
-,TRBJ2-5,TRBV7-2,TRBD2,CASSLAIVTSGAKTQYF,TGTGCCAGCAGCTTAGCGATAGTGACTAGCGGGGCCAAGACCCAGTACTTC
few,TRBJ2-7,TRBV6-5,-,CASSQPDSGYEQYF,TGTGCCAGCAGCCAACCCGACAGTGGATACGAGCAGTACTTC
-,TRBJ2-7,TRBV20-1,-,CSASGLSSYNEQYF,TGCAGTGCTAGCGGCCTTTCTTCCTACAATGAGCAGTACTTC
-,TRBJ2-4,TRBV27,-,CASSFGEGNIQYF,-
few,TRBJ2-3,TRBV7-2,-,CASSLLAPADTQYF,TGTGCCAGCAGCTTACTGGCCCCGGCAGATACGCAGTATTTT
once,TRBJ2-1,TRBV7-8,-,CASSPERTFSEQFF,TGTGCCAGCAGCCCAGAACGGACTTTCAGTGAGCAGTTCTTC
few,TRBJ2-3,TRBV10-2,-,CASMSAGEVLGTDTQYF,TGCGCCAGCATGTCGGCAGGGGAGGTTCTGGGCACAGATACGCAGTATTTT
-,TRBJ2-3,TRBV5-1,TRBD1,CASSLDPTGATDTQYF,TGCGCCAGCAGCTTGGACCCGACAGGGGCCACAGATACGCAGTATTTT
-,TRBJ1-5,TRBV19,TRBD1,CASRQDRAPNQPQHF,TGTGCCAGTAGACAAGACAGGGCGCCCAATCAGCCCCAGCATTTT
few,TRBJ2-1,TRBV12-3/TRBV12-4,-,CASSFTASNEQFF,TGTGCCAGCAGTTTTACAGCTTCCAATGAGCAGTTCTTC